This T cell receptor (beta chain) was retrieved from a study of OX40 agonist ivuxolimab in advanced cancers. The V end lost 3 bases, the J end lost 0 bases, and 3 bases lay between the germline ends. Germline CDR1 reads MNHEY; CDR2 reads SMNVEV (reference sequence). This CDR3 region has 12 residues. Libraries were prepared by immunoSEQ multiplex PCR; TCRdb keeps only in-frame clonotypes and omits some of them. The table includes approximately 68,000 clones, roughly 80% detected once. The chain links TRBV27 to TRBJ2-7; D is unclear. This sequence was found in an adult with an advanced solid tumor such as melanoma, head and neck, liver or kidney cancer. The source was CD4+ or CD8+ T cells sorted from blood, collected in a trial of the OX40 agonist ivuxolimab. The CDR3 sequence is CASSFLSYEQYF. The CDR3, as DNA: TGTGCCAGCAGTTTCCTCTCCTACGAGCAGTACTTC.